The clone carrying this T cell receptor (beta chain) showed up just a few times. Its antigen is still unknown. Time point defined: week 23, last vaccination. Each dose of the vaccine consisted of 300 ug of mutant IDH1 20-mer peptide, with topical imiquimod. These data belong to a study of a mutant IDH1 vaccine in newly diagnosed glioma. Whole-study results and caveats: Pseudoprogression showed no apparent link to changes in top peripheral T cell clonotypes. Most patients, around 93%, showed vaccine-induced immune responses.

The assay was immunoSEQ multiplex PCR, and TCRdb's table has in-frame clones only and misses some. The sample includes about 43,000 clones, approximately 84% of them seen just once. In germline, CDR1 is GTSNPN, CDR2 SVGIG (reference sequence). The CDR3 is 13 amino acids. Trimming took off 0 bases at V and 5 bases at J, with 8 bases between the two ends. The sequencing used PBMCs, collected from a glioma patient whose treatment included an IDH1 peptide vaccine. The source is a woman between 18 and 29 years old with glioma. Some clones in this sample may be carry-over from other donors' samples. The chain couples TRBV30 to TRBJ1-5; D is undetermined. The CDR3 DNA reads TGTGCCTGGAGTGTACTGGGAGATCAGCCCCAGCATTTT. Its translation is CAWSVLGDQPQHF.